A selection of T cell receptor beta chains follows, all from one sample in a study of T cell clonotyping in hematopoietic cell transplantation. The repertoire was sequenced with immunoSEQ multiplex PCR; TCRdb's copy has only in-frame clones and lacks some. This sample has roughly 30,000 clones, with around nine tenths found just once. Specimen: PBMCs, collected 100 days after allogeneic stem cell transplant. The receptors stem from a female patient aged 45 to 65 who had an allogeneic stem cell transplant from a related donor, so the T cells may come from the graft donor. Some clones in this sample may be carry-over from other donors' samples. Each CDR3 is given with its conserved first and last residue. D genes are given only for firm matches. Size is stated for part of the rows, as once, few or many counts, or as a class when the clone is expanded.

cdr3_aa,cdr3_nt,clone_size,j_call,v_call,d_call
CAWSTSGGAETQYF,TGTGCCTGGAGCACCTCGGGGGGGGCAGAGACCCAGTACTTC,NA,TRBJ2-5,TRBV30,TRBD2
CASSPEGGQAYGYTF,TGTGCCAGCTCACCGGAAGGAGGGCAGGCATATGGCTACACCTTC,few,TRBJ1-2,TRBV18,NA
CATSRVPGVGYGYTF,TGTGCCACCAGCAGAGTCCCAGGGGTAGGGTATGGCTACACCTTC,NA,TRBJ1-2,TRBV15,NA
CSVWTETNTEAFF,TGCAGCGTCTGGACAGAGACTAACACTGAAGCTTTCTTT,NA,TRBJ1-1,TRBV29-1,NA
CASSLNSPLHF,TGTGCCAGCAGCTTAAACTCACCCCTCCACTTT,once,TRBJ1-6,TRBV7-9,NA
CSVEIPPGTVYGYTF,TGCAGCGTTGAGATCCCCCCTGGGACTGTTTATGGCTACACCTTC,NA,TRBJ1-2,TRBV29-1,NA
CACSMGTGQPQHF,TGTGCCTGTAGCATGGGGACCGGGCAGCCCCAGCATTTT,NA,TRBJ1-5,TRBV30,NA
CASSETSGGTYEQYF,TGTGCCAGCAGTGAAACTAGCGGGGGAACCTACGAGCAGTACTTC,NA,TRBJ2-7,TRBV2,TRBD2
CASTLGYGDRSSEAFF,TGTGCCAGCACCCTGGGGTATGGGGACAGGTCCAGTGAAGCTTTCTTT,NA,TRBJ1-1,TRBV2,TRBD1
CASSWTANTEAFF,TGTGCCAGCAGTTGGACAGCGAACACTGAAGCTTTCTTT,NA,TRBJ1-1,TRBV6-5,NA
CASRGRGGTEAFF,TGTGCCAGCAGGGGTCGCGGGGGCACTGAAGCTTTCTTT,NA,TRBJ1-1,TRBV6-6,NA
CASSSIGGYTEAFF,TGTGCCAGCAGCTCTATAGGGGGCTACACTGAAGCTTTCTTT,NA,TRBJ1-1,TRBV5-4,TRBD1
CASSLNEYSEAFF,TGTGCCAGCAGTTTAAATGAATACAGTGAAGCTTTCTTT,NA,TRBJ1-1,TRBV27,NA
CASRQGRDEQFF,TGTGCCAGCCGACAGGGGAGGGATGAGCAGTTCTTC,NA,TRBJ2-1,TRBV11-3,NA
CASSQEMEGRPEQFF,TGCGCCAGCAGCCAAGAGATGGAGGGACGTCCAGAGCAGTTCTTC,NA,TRBJ2-1,TRBV4-1,NA
CASGLVLVPWAGEQETQYF,TGTGCTAGTGGTTTGGTACTCGTACCCTGGGCGGGGGAACAAGAGACCCAGTACTTC,NA,TRBJ2-5,TRBV12-5,TRBD2
CASSPLGSGGYNEQFF,TGCGCCAGCAGCCCCCTTGGTAGCGGGGGGTACAATGAGCAGTTCTTC,once,TRBJ2-1,TRBV4-3,TRBD2
CASSPPLNEQFF,TGTGCCAGCAGCCCCCCATTAAATGAGCAGTTCTTC,NA,TRBJ2-1,TRBV9,NA
CASTGVSNEKLFF,TGTGCCAGTACAGGGGTATCTAATGAAAAACTGTTTTTT,once,TRBJ1-4,TRBV28,TRBD1
CASSPRFGGAGAEAFF,TGTGCCAGCAGCCCGAGATTTGGGGGGGCGGGGGCTGAAGCTTTCTTT,NA,TRBJ1-1,TRBV7-9,NA
CASSTVRQTNEAFF,TGTGCCAGTAGCACAGTCCGACAGACCAATGAAGCTTTCTTT,NA,TRBJ1-1,TRBV19,NA
CASSFSPVNTEAFF,TGCGCCAGCAGCTTCTCACCAGTGAACACTGAAGCTTTCTTT,NA,TRBJ1-1,TRBV5-1,NA
CASSSTEYNEQFF,TGTGCCAGCAGCTCGACGGAATACAATGAGCAGTTCTTC,NA,TRBJ2-1,TRBV7-9,NA
CAISEGGGFRYNEQFF,TGTGCCATCAGTGAGGGGGGGGGCTTTAGATACAATGAGCAGTTCTTC,NA,TRBJ2-1,TRBV10-3,NA
CASSLLGGWETQYF,TGCGCCAGCAGTCTATTAGGGGGGTGGGAGACCCAGTACTTC,once,TRBJ2-5,TRBV23-1,NA
CASSLAGTPNYGYTF,TGCGCCAGCAGCTTGGCCGGGACTCCTAACTATGGCTACACCTTC,once,TRBJ1-2,TRBV5-1,NA
CASRSFNGGFNQPQHF,TGTGCAAGTCGCTCCTTCAACGGAGGGTTTAATCAGCCCCAGCATTTT,NA,TRBJ1-5,TRBV12-2,NA
CASSLGSDSPLHF,TGTGCCAGCAGCTTAGGATCGGATTCACCCCTCCACTTT,NA,TRBJ1-6,TRBV13,NA
CSVATGSHQPQHF,TGCAGCGTAGCTACAGGTAGCCATCAGCCCCAGCATTTT,NA,TRBJ1-5,TRBV29-1,NA
CASSLEMALSYEQYF,TGTGCCAGCAGTTTAGAAATGGCTCTCTCCTACGAGCAGTACTTC,NA,TRBJ2-7,TRBV27,NA
CASSEHQAGRSYEQYF,TGTGCCAGCAGTGAACACCAAGCGGGTCGGTCCTACGAGCAGTACTTC,NA,TRBJ2-7,TRBV25-1,NA
CASSQAGGPGDTQYF,TGTGCCAGCAGTCAAGCGGGGGGGCCGGGAGATACGCAGTATTTT,NA,TRBJ2-3,TRBV6-6,TRBD2
CASSFGGIQETQYF,TGCGCCAGCAGCTTCGGGGGGATCCAAGAGACCCAGTACTTC,NA,TRBJ2-5,TRBV5-1,TRBD2
CASSLEGLRGYTF,TGTGCCAGCAGCTTAGAGGGACTCAGGGGCTACACCTTC,NA,TRBJ1-2,TRBV7-6,NA
CASSENTGTTYEQYF,TGTGCCAGCAGTGAAAACACAGGGACCACCTACGAGCAGTACTTC,NA,TRBJ2-7,TRBV2,NA
CASTETGGGNTIYF,TGTGCCAGCACCGAGACAGGGGGCGGAAACACCATATATTTT,NA,TRBJ1-3,TRBV5-6,TRBD1
CASSVRAGTSNTEAFF,TGTGCCAGCAGCGTTCGAGCCGGGACATCGAACACTGAAGCTTTCTTT,once,TRBJ1-1,TRBV9,NA
CASSLRPSGGENNEQFF,TGTGCCAGCAGCTTACGGCCTAGCGGGGGGGAGAACAATGAGCAGTTCTTC,medium-sized,TRBJ2-1,TRBV7-3,TRBD2
CASSQTDTQYF,TGCGCCAGCAGCCAGACAGATACGCAGTATTTT,NA,TRBJ2-3,TRBV4-1,NA
CASSVRQIYEQYF,TGTGCCAGCAGTGTGAGACAGATATACGAGCAGTACTTC,NA,TRBJ2-7,TRBV6-6,NA
CASSGEGLLLNYGYTF,TGTGCCAGCAGTGGAGAAGGGCTTCTCTTAAACTATGGCTACACCTTC,once,TRBJ1-2,TRBV2,NA
CASSYFPGNYGYTF,TGTGCCAGCAGTTACTTTCCAGGGAACTATGGCTACACCTTC,NA,TRBJ1-2,TRBV6-6,NA